The rows below give T cell receptor beta chains drawn from one sample of a study of blood T cell repertoires in COVID-19. Measured with immunoSEQ multiplex PCR; TCRdb has only the in-frame clones, and not every one. The table has 400,000 to 450,000 clones, around 89% seen once. The sequenced material came from peripheral blood. All receptors derive from a woman between 50 and 59 years old with COVID-19, enrolled during active disease. CDR3s include the opening cysteine and the closing phenylalanine or tryptophan. The D gene is left open where the match is weak. Expanded clones are given a class, and other clones once, few, many or no size at all.

.	.	TRBV6-5	TRBJ1-6	TGTGCCAGCAGACCAACGCGCCAGGGATCACCCCTCCACTTT	CASRPTRQGSPLHF
few	.	TRBV27	TRBJ1-1	TGTGCCAGCAATCCAAGGGGTGGCACTGAAGCTTTCTTT	CASNPRGGTEAFF
.	TRBD1	TRBV2	TRBJ2-3	TGTGCCAGCTTGACAGGGGGTCGTACAGATACGCAGTATTTT	CASLTGGRTDTQYF
.	.	TRBV19	TRBJ1-5	TGTGCCAGTAGTATAATGGGGGCCGGGCCCCAGCATTTT	CASSIMGAGPQHF
.	.	TRBV28	TRBJ2-5	TGTGCCAGCAGTTTCTCGGGGGAAATAGAGACCCAGTACTTC	CASSFSGEIETQYF
.	.	TRBV5-6	TRBJ1-2	TGTGCCAGCAGCTTATCAGGGGAGGGTCGAGGCTACACCTTC	CASSLSGEGRGYTF
.	TRBD1	TRBV19	TRBJ1-2	TGTGCCAGTAGTAGGGACAGGGGCCTCGACTATGGCTACACCTTC	CASSRDRGLDYGYTF
.	.	TRBV10-3	TRBJ1-2	TGTGCCATCAGTGAGTCGGGGGGCTATGGCTACACCTTC	CAISESGGYGYTF
.	TRBD1	TRBV29-1	TRBJ1-4	TGCAGCGTCCGGACAGGGGCTAATGAAAAACTGTTTTTT	CSVRTGANEKLFF
.	TRBD1	TRBV12-5	TRBJ1-4	TGTGCTAGTGGTTTGGTACAGGGGACATCTGAAAAACTGTTTTTT	CASGLVQGTSEKLFF
.	.	TRBV27	TRBJ2-1	TGTGCCAGCAGTCTAACAGGGCCCCGCCACAATGAGCAGTTCTTC	CASSLTGPRHNEQFF
.	.	TRBV5-1	TRBJ1-1	TGCGCCAGCAGCCCGATAGACGGGGTGCCTGAAGCTTTCTTT	CASSPIDGVPEAFF
.	.	TRBV7-8	TRBJ1-3	TGTGCCAGCAGCCCTACAGGCAGCTCTGGAAACACCATATATTTT	CASSPTGSSGNTIYF
.	.	TRBV19	TRBJ1-1	TGTGCCAGTAGTATGGGCGGGGGTTTGGCTGAAGCTTTCTTT	CASSMGGGLAEAFF
.	.	TRBV5-6	TRBJ1-6	TGTGCCAGCAGCTTTAGGGCTAGGGGCTCACCCCTCCACTTT	CASSFRARGSPLHF
.	TRBD1	TRBV6-6	TRBJ1-2	TGTGCCAGCAGCGACAGGGAGTCTAACTATGGCTACACCTTC	CASSDRESNYGYTF
.	TRBD2	TRBV15	TRBJ2-1	TGTGCCACCAGCACCGAGGGAGCGGGGGGGTCCTACAATGAGCAGTTCTTC	CATSTEGAGGSYNEQFF